The T cell receptor beta chain described here comes from a study of cytomegalovirus exposure and HLA in healthy donors (TCRdb year 2017). Turning to the overall study: An earlier analysis of roughly 500 of the donors reported roughly 300 Gb of sequence data and 117 million unique TCR beta sequences obtained from some 200 million T cells. Around 320 gigabases of sequencing data and around 87 million unique TCR sequences were included in an early release covering 550 to 800 HLA-typed donors. Of the 398 genotyped donors, over 65% fell in the genetic ancestry cluster associated with self-reported Caucasian donors. The study aimed to test whether signatures of past pathogen exposure could be identified by cataloging public T cell receptors. The study used immunosequencing to profile the T cell repertoires of approximately 630 subjects and linked those repertoires to cytomegalovirus serostatus. Along with the 666-subject first cohort, a separate validation cohort of about 110 different subjects was used. To predict cytomegalovirus infection status, the study combined high-throughput TCR immunosequencing, statistical association of individual TCRs with disease status, and machine learning. To study patterns of TCR occurrence, a later analysis re-analyzed previously published TCR beta repertoires from 650 to 750 donors and added high-resolution HLA genotyping. The later analysis used no new phenotypic data to find candidate immune exposures, relying instead on TCR beta sequences and their occurrence across donors. In an earlier analysis of over 550 of the donors, high-throughput TCR beta sequencing was used to judge whether each TCR beta V gene segment behaved as functional or pseudogenic. Donor age, sex, ethnicity and CMV serostatus were compiled together with the repertoire data. A later genetic analysis took genome-wide SNP genotypes for about three fifths of the 666 donors and used that subset as a discovery cohort. Every discovery cohort repertoire had been produced on one sequencing platform. Both class I and class II loci were covered by HLA typing, at four-digit resolution. Typing coverage varied by locus: 629-630 donors for A, B, C, DRB1 and DQB1; roughly 520 for DQA1; approximately 610 for DPA1; around 450 for DPB1. Four to six DR-DQ haplotypes were handled as single units for association and clustering, since linkage in the cohort was strong. Across some 400 genotyped donors of the cohort, an average of 235,054 unique TCR beta nucleotide sequences per donor were sequenced, and about a sixth of those sequences were non-productive.

In total, 500 to 700 healthy bone marrow donors made up the cohort. At the time of sampling, all cohort members were nominally healthy, though unrecorded immune exposures were likely present. The donor was CMV seronegative and belonged to the group of around 350 seronegative cohort members. Each donor provided a peripheral blood sample, and peripheral blood mononuclear cells were used for TCR beta sequencing. Genomic DNA extraction from the blood cell samples was performed with the Qiagen DNeasy Blood Extraction Kit. The library was generated by the immunoSEQ multiplex PCR assay. A mixture of 60 forward primers for TCR Vbeta segments and 13 reverse primers for TCR Jbeta segments was used in the multiplex PCR. A multiplex PCR assay on genomic DNA amplified the CDR3 region of rearranged TCR beta genes. The amplified TCR beta libraries were sequenced on the Illumina HiSeq System as 87-base-pair reads. As for how the authors treated the data: A later analysis counted about 80 million unique TCR beta chains across the 650 to 800 repertoires, and around 9.9 million of these chains were shared by at least two donors. Raw reads were error-corrected and collapsed into unique sequences with a nearest-neighbor algorithm that merged closely related sequences to remove PCR and sequencing errors. To assign V, D and J gene segments, CDR3 sequences were aligned to IMGT reference sequences. For a sequence to be retained, a match of at least six nucleotides was required to both a V gene segment and a J gene segment. A rearrangement was called productive if the CDR3 had no stop codons and remained in frame with V and J, and every other rearrangement was called non-productive. CDR3 was defined according to IMGT convention as the region running from the second conserved V-encoded cysteine to the conserved J-encoded phenylalanine. In an earlier analysis of more than 550 of the donors, sequences lacking an unambiguous match to a single V gene segment were excluded. An earlier analysis of 587 of the donors called V segments functional above 56.7% productive rearrangements and segregating when the between-donor standard deviation exceeded 5%. To diagnose cytomegalovirus status from the catalog of TCR beta chain sequences, a statistical classification framework was built. V and J gene assignment, in a later analysis, came from comparing TCR nucleotide sequences with IMGT/GENE-DB human TR gene sequences. In a later analysis, CDR3 sequences and most-parsimonious VDJ recombination scenarios were assigned using the TCRdist pipeline. In a later analysis, each TCR beta chain was defined by its CDR3 amino acid sequence together with its V-gene family, and reads lacking a unique V-gene family were excluded. In a later analysis, approximately 590 highly shared, low-generation-probability nucleotide sequences were removed to address suspected cross-contamination and a sequencing artifact. In a later analysis, a clonal expansion index was calculated for each public chain from normalized within-repertoire ranks of inferred template counts. A later analysis computed generation probabilities with a VDJ recombination model fitted to out-of-frame rearrangements, and checked the results against IGoR. Hypergeometric tests were used in a later analysis to score TCR-TCR, TCR-HLA and TCR-CMV co-occurrence, with a repertoire-size bias correction applied to the TCR pairs. To estimate false discovery rates, a later analysis permuted the HLA or CMV assignments 20 times. A later analysis grouped co-occurring TCRs with DBSCAN, adding TCRdist sequence similarity when clustering within HLA-allele-positive subsets. Repertoires with fewer than 30,000 or more than 120,000 public chains were left out of co-occurrence clustering, as were about five repertoires with anomalous nucleotide sharing. TCRdb took this table from immuneACCESS and kept in-frame rearrangements with V and J called. Such tables lack part of the clones; where checked against another copy, unresolved V genes explain under half of the gap, and the rest is unexplained. V, J and clone size derive from that table, while D and trimming were established from the DNA sequence. A total of over 150,000 clones appear in this sample, roughly four fifths of them only once. 1.3% to 1.5% of the sample is held by the ten biggest clonotypes.

As regards this clone: Its antigen is unknown. Base qualities are not recorded, but no much larger clone differs from it by a single base.

CDR1 SGHVS and CDR2 FQNEAQ are derived from the germline V gene. CDR3 length: 16 amino acids, cysteine to phenylalanine. The CDR3 DNA has 48 bases and is translated from base 1. Trimming accounts for 5 bases at V and 4 bases at J, while the number of junction bases matched to no gene is 13. Results the study describes overall, beyond this receptor: In a later genetic analysis, a missense DCLRE1C variant was associated with V-gene and J-gene trimming of TCR beta chains, and the association was replicated in an independent cohort. Several of the top co-occurrence clusters appeared to be linked to parvovirus B19, influenza, CMV and Epstein-Barr virus, according to a later analysis. CMV serostatus was the only immune exposure information available for the cohort. Some 16 rarely observed V segments, including chromosome 9 orphons, were excluded from the earlier analysis of just under 600 of the donors because counts were too low. The sequencing pipeline was judged likely to have produced a cluster of highly shared sequence variants as a technical artifact. Sequencing depth was assumed to be roughly uniform across donors in the presence/absence analyses, though that assumption may not hold. Only TCR beta chains were sequenced in this cohort, and the absence of alpha or paired-chain data limited detectable features. According to a later genetic analysis, donors in an Asian-associated ancestry cluster had fewer N-insertions in productive TCRs than the roughly 700-donor mean. The 87-base-pair reads could not distinguish some IMGT-functional V segments, including TRBV6-2 and TRBV6-3, so those segments were excluded. According to the authors, the approach could potentially be generalized to other disease states and immunological phenotypes. At a false discovery rate of 0.05, a later analysis linked 15,000 to 20,000 TCR beta sequences to specific HLA alleles. In a later analysis, HLA-associated TCR beta chains were found to be more clonally expanded and to have lower generation probabilities than equally common non-associated chains. Across donors, most TCR sequences were observed very rarely, whereas some public TCRs were present in many individuals. Strong co-occurrence of HLA alleles, especially DR and DQ, made assigning TCR associations to individual alleles difficult. In a later analysis, TCR association rates were found to vary across HLA loci, with the most associated TCRs seen for DRB1 alleles and the fewest for HLA-C alleles. Linkage disequilibrium might explain the correlated functional status among segregating V segments, but an unknown experimental factor could not be ruled out. A total of around 150 TCR beta chains were listed by the study as associated with cytomegalovirus. In vitro tests confirmed that a few of the cytomegalovirus-associated TCR beta chains recognize cytomegalovirus antigens. HLA typing was unavailable for some donors at each locus, so association tests used only the typed subset. Broadly in line with IMGT annotations, most TCR beta V segments showed up in productive rearrangements about 87% or about 30% of the time in an earlier analysis of several hundred of the donors. A further reported finding was that TCR beta sequences accurately predicted the HLA-A and HLA-B alleles for most subjects in the first cohort. In a later analysis, most CMV-associated TCR beta chains were found to appear HLA-restricted, with HLA associations seemingly driven largely by CMV exposure. In both the original and validation cohorts, the classifier was reported to diagnose cytomegalovirus status with high specificity and sensitivity.

The chain links TRBV7-8 with TRBJ2-7; the junction holds 8 bases that match TRBD1. This TCR was recovered from a man aged 18 to 29 in good health and CMV-seronegative. Specimen: PBMCs. In nucleotide form, the sequence is TGTGCCAGCAGCCTCGACGGCGGGACAGGTATTTACGAGCAGTACTTC. This codes for CASSLDGGTGIYEQYF.